The next 2 T cell receptor beta chains were all read from a single sample in a study of human T cells and chemical hapten exposure. One entry per CDR3 protein, called by TCRdb with MiXCR from the RACE reads. Of more than 100,000 distinct CDR3 sequences in the sample, roughly 14% are singletons; the top ten hold around 2.7%. As for time point: pre-sensitization, week 0. Treatment defined: therapeutic diphenylcyclopropenone sensitization with weekly scalp DPC. The source material was whole blood, sampled in connection with sensitization to the hapten diphenylcyclopropenone (DPC). These receptors all come from a woman aged 18-35 years with alopecia areata. Some clones in this sample may be carry-over from other donors' samples.

There are many counts of this clonotype. The chain is built from TRBV20-1 and TRBJ1-6, with D uncertain. Germline V gene lookup returns CDR1 DFQATT and CDR2 SNEGSKA (reference sequence). V was clipped by 2 bases and J by 5 bases, with 7 bases between them. CDR3 length: 13 amino acids. The DNA for the CDR3 is TGCAGTGCTAGAAACCAAAATAATTCACCCCTCCACTTT. This encodes CSARNQNNSPLHF.

This clonotype was recorded at least ten times. The chain couples TRBV5-1 to TRBJ2-2, with unresolved D. The germline gives CDR1 SGHRS, CDR2 YFSETQ. V was pared by 0 bases and J by 6 bases, with 12 bases between. The CDR3 totals 15 residues. CDR3 amino acids: CASSLEGQRAGELFF. CDR3 bases: TGCGCCAGCAGCTTGGAAGGGCAACGGGCCGGGGAGCTGTTTTTT.